The sample holds many counts of the clone carrying this T cell receptor (beta chain). Antigen specificity is unknown. TCRdb reprocessed the 5' RACE reads via MiXCR and lists one record per CDR3 protein. The data show 50,000 to 75,000 distinct CDR3 sequences, around 7% seen once. This record comes from a study of T cells after yellow fever vaccination. Study-level findings and limits: Re-detected after boosting: most primary clones, 96% of CD4 and roughly 88% of CD8. Compared with primary, the secondary response was weaker and peaked at day 5, not 15.

The clonotype was recovered from a young man who received the YFV17D yellow fever vaccine. Sample: CD8+ T cells sorted from PBMCs, taken on the day of the first yellow fever vaccination.

The CDR3 DNA reads TGTGCCAGCAGCAAACTAGCGGGGGGGTGGAATGAGCAGTTCTTC. As protein: CASSKLAGGWNEQFF. The V call is TRBV7-6, the J call TRBJ2-1, with TRBD2 matching over 13 bases. Per germline, CDR1 SGHVS and CDR2 FNYEAQ. This CDR3 contains 15 residues. Trimming took 5 bases from V and 7 from J; bases not matched to a gene: 5.